These T cell receptor beta chains were read from a single sample in a study of beta chain features in type 1 diabetes. Sequencing was performed with immunoSEQ multiplex PCR; in TCRdb, only in-frame clones are kept and a portion is missing. The sample yields 300,000 to 400,000 clones, roughly 13% seen once. The source material was naive CD4+ T cells from blood. The receptors derive from a woman younger than 30 with type 1 diabetes. Each CDR3 is given with its conserved first and last residue. A D gene is named only where the DNA matches it firmly. Not every row has a clone size; where given, it reads once, few, many or a size class.

cdr3_nt cdr3_aa clone_size j_call v_call d_call
TGTGCCAGCAGTCCCCCCCTCGGGAGTAGAGGCGAGCAGTACTTC CASSPPLGSRGEQYF few TRBJ2-7 TRBV28 NA
TGTGCCAGCAGCTTAATGGGACTAGCGGGGGAGCAGTACTTC CASSLMGLAGEQYF few TRBJ2-7 TRBV7-2 TRBD2
TGTGCTAGTGGTTTAGTAGCGGGGCAGAACACCGGGGAGCTGTTTTTT CASGLVAGQNTGELFF NA TRBJ2-2 TRBV12-5 TRBD2
TGTGCCAGCAGCTTAGAGGCAGGGCTGGAGACCCAGTACTTC CASSLEAGLETQYF NA TRBJ2-5 TRBV7-2 NA
TGTGCCTGGAGTGTACAGGGTTGGACCTATGGCTACACCTTC CAWSVQGWTYGYTF NA TRBJ1-2 TRBV30 NA
TGTGCCAGCAGCGGACAGTCCACGGGTGGGACCCAGTACTTC CASSGQSTGGTQYF NA TRBJ2-5 TRBV6-5 NA
TGTGCTAGTGGTTTGTCGCGACAGCCCCAGCATTTT CASGLSRQPQHF NA TRBJ1-5 TRBV12-5 NA
TGTGCCAGCAGCGGTGGACAGGGCGTATGGTATGGCTACACCTTC CASSGGQGVWYGYTF few TRBJ1-2 TRBV9 TRBD1
TGTGCCAGCAGCCGTTACTGGACAGGGAGAAGTGCAACTAATGAAAAACTGTTTTTT CASSRYWTGRSATNEKLFF few TRBJ1-4 TRBV7-9 TRBD1
TGTGCCAGCAGCTTGGCGGGCCGGTTCGGAGAGACCCAGTACTTC CASSLAGRFGETQYF NA TRBJ2-5 TRBV7-2 NA
TGCAGCGTATCCAGGGGGATCGAGCAGTACTTC CSVSRGIEQYF many TRBJ2-7 TRBV29-1 TRBD1
TGTGCCAGCAGTACTCGACAGGGGGACTACAATGAGCAGTTCTTC CASSTRQGDYNEQFF NA TRBJ2-1 TRBV6-5 TRBD1
TGTGCCTGGAGTGTTCAGGGCAGAGTGAACACTGAAGCTTTCTTT CAWSVQGRVNTEAFF few TRBJ1-1 TRBV30 NA
TGTGCCAGCAGTTCCCCCTCGGGACAGGGGGCCGGGAATGAGCAGTTCTTC CASSSPSGQGAGNEQFF NA TRBJ2-1 TRBV27 TRBD1
TGTGCCAGCAGCCCGACTAGCGGGAGTAGCAATGAGCAGTTCTTC CASSPTSGSSNEQFF few TRBJ2-1 TRBV7-2 TRBD2
TGTGCCATCAGTGAGACGAGTCCCCGATACATTCAGTACTTC CAISETSPRYIQYF NA TRBJ2-4 TRBV10-3 NA
TGTGCCAGCAGCCCTAGGCCGGGGACTAGCGGGAGAGGTGAGCAGTTCTTC CASSPRPGTSGRGEQFF few TRBJ2-1 TRBV7-9 TRBD2
TGTGCCAGCAGCCCCCAGATGAACACTGAAGCTTTCTTT CASSPQMNTEAFF NA TRBJ1-1 TRBV7-3 NA
TGTGCCAGCAGTGCCCCATTGAACACTGAAGCTTTCTTT CASSAPLNTEAFF NA TRBJ1-1 TRBV25-1 NA
TGCGCCAGCAGCTTGGCCGGCCCGGGACAGGGAACCAATGAGCAGTTCTTC CASSLAGPGQGTNEQFF few TRBJ2-1 TRBV5-1 TRBD1
TGTGCCAGCAGCGTCGGGCGGGGGCAAGAGACCCAGTACTTC CASSVGRGQETQYF NA TRBJ2-5 TRBV9 TRBD2
TGTGCCAGCAGCGGACAGGGGGCCTCCTACGAGCAGTACTTC CASSGQGASYEQYF NA TRBJ2-7 TRBV6-1 TRBD1
TGCAGCGACAACCCCAATCAGCCCCAGCATTTT CSDNPNQPQHF many TRBJ1-5 TRBV29-1 NA